The rows below give T cell receptor beta chains drawn from one sample of a study of T-cell reconstitution after alpha-beta-depleted transplantation in children. TCRdb re-derived calls from the PCR reads in MiXCR, one entry per CDR3 protein. The table lists 800,000 to 1,000,000 distinct CDR3 sequences, roughly 29% of them singletons. Source: PBMCs, mostly from graft donor cells, taken 360 days after TCRalphabeta/CD19-depleted stem cell transplant. The receptors shown here come from a boy under two years old who had a stem cell transplant for SCID, so the T cells may come from the graft donor. The conserved cysteine and the conserved F or W are not part of the CDR3 here.

V gene,CDR3 protein
TRBV5-1,ASSLGYTGSSYTGELF
TRBV28,ASSPGQIGEKLF
TRBV12-3/TRBV12-4,ASSFKGRSGGYNEQF
TRBV27,ASSWTPGTGETGELF
TRBV28,ASSLDGQGSTT
TRBV20-1,SALRGFYEQY
TRBV20-1,SASGPIYEQY
TRBV29-1,SFTGVLEAF
TRBV5-1,ASSPDSSTDTQY
TRBV28,ASSSWTGNSYEQY
TRBV15,ATSRDPGTTGGEQY
TRBV28,ATSGMSRDYEQY
TRBV27,ASSLWGLQQETQY
TRBV9,ASSSQRGGRQETQY
TRBV20-1,SATTEEYYGYT
TRBV7-2,ASSRTGDLQEY
TRBV6-5,ASSYGTFTDTQY
TRBV3-1,ASSHARPTGQQF
TRBV9,ASSVGSLGVGSPWETQY
TRBV7-9,ASSRQGHEQF
TRBV10-3,AISESSGVFTDTQY
TRBV6-5,ASSLLLGGTDTQY
TRBV24-1,ATSFPGSDTQY
TRBV2,ASTLGTRVSEQY
TRBV7-6,ASSLVGASGGPSTDTQY
TRBV20-1,SARGDLPTEAF
TRBV20-1,SATPVETQY
TRBV12-3/TRBV12-4,ASSRRDGNEKLF
TRBV6-5,ASSARTERSYEQY
TRBV6-1,ASKSGTGGNQPQH
TRBV5-1,ASSLEEGSRTEAF
TRBV11-2,ASSLGPGPTSQETQY
TRBV27,ASSSTSRAAYEQY
TRBV2,ASRVSGTANTEAF
TRBV7-6,ASSGVGTPNTEAF
TRBV5-5,ASTTGGLTEAF
TRBV4-3,ASSQVVRQNNEQF
TRBV19,ASSMGTVNTEAF
TRBV4-1,ASSYRDRDYEQY
TRBV4-3,ASSQDRGKGASYGYT
TRBV20-1,SAATRVNTEAF
TRBV6-5,ASSYRQGSSYEQY
TRBV7-9,ASSGSGGTDEQY
TRBV4-2,ASTQGGANYNEQF
TRBV11-2,ASTPEGRGTDTQY
TRBV5-1,ASSLVQSMNTEAF